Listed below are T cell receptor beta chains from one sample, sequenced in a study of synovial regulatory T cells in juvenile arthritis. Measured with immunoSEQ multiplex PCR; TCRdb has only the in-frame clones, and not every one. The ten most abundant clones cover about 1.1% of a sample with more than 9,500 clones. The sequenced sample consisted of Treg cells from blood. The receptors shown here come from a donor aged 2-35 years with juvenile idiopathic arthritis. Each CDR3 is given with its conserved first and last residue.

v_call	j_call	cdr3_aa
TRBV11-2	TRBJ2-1	CASSRLADRNEQFF
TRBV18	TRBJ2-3	CASSAGLAAQYF
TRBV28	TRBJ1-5	CASSAYSSNQPQHF
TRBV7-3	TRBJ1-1	CASSFGGGTEAFF
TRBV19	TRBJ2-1	CASRARGSNEQFF
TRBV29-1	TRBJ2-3	CSVVTSGSTDTQYF
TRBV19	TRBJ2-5	CASSIGWSSETQYF
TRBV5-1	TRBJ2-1	CASKGETPSYNEQFF
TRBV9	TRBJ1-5	CASSVGTQGQPQHF
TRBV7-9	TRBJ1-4	CASSLGAMGEKLFF
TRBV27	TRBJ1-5	CASRPRTHPEQPQHF
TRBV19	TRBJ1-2	CASWDRTIYGYTF
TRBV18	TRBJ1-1	CASSPTGAGNTEAFF
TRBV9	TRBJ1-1	CASSALVVATEAFF
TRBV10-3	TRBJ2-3	CAISESTSGRTDTQYF
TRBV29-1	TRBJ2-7	CSVVFWGRSYEQYF
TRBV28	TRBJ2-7	CASSLSNYEQYF
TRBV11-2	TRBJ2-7	CASSLEGYAHEQYF
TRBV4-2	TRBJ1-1	CASSQDRAVNTEAFF
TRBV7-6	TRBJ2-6	CASSARYWDPRSGANVLTF
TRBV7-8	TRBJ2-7	CASSSTGTVTYEQYF
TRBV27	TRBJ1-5	CASSLKSYQPQHF
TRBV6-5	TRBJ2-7	CASRPTGVPRYEQYF
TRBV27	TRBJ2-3	CASRGWGASTQYF
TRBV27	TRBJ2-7	CASKSRVSYEQYF
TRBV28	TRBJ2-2	CASSLSLIRAGELFF
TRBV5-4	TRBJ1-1	CASSFDAGPLNTEAFF